This paragraph reports one T cell receptor beta chain. This entry is derived from a study of blood T cell repertoires in COVID-19. At the level of the study: PBMCs, B-cell-depleted T cells, or T cells were the source of the cDNA or gDNA that made up the material.

There are 18 residues in the CDR3. The junction had 12 bases not matched to a gene; V was cut back by 0 bases and J by 3 bases. The germline gives CDR1 MGHRA, CDR2 YSYEKL. How the authors handled the data: Estimated nucleated cell counts came from reference gene primer amplification. Sequencing used immunoSEQ multiplex PCR; TCRdb keeps in-frame clones, though not all of them. D and trimming were read from the DNA, whereas the V and J calls and clone size are those reported in that table. The sample lists 250,000 to 350,000 clones; around 90% were seen once. Sample: PBMCs or T cells enriched from blood (not recorded which). V and J are TRBV4-1 and TRBJ2-7, with 9 bases identical to TRBD2. The source is a young woman with acute COVID-19. The CDR3 region is CASSQDKFVGGRVYEQYF. CDR3 coding DNA: TGCGCCAGCAGCCAAGATAAGTTTGTAGGCGGGAGGGTCTACGAGCAGTACTTC.